These 4 T cell receptor beta chains were all obtained from the same sample, sequenced in a study of T cells in Graves' hyperthyroidism and ophthalmopathy. TCR beta CDR3 regions were amplified from RNA. TCR CDR3 regions were first amplified by RT-PCR with HTBI primers. TCRdb re-derived calls from the multiplex PCR reads in MiXCR, one entry per CDR3 protein. Of 690,000 or so distinct CDR3 sequences in the sample, around 20% are singletons; the top ten hold 16%. Sequenced: blood. The receptors originated from a woman aged 45-65 years with Graves' hyperthyroidism that later progressed to Graves' ophthalmopathy.

This clonotype was counted between two and nine times. The rearrangement joins TRBV20-1 to TRBJ2-7; the match to TRBD1 covers 8 bases. This CDR3 is built from 14 residues. From germline, CDR1 is DFQATT and CDR2 SNEGSKA (reference sequence). J gave up 7 bases and V 6 bases, and 14 bases lay outside the gene matches. The CDR3 DNA follows: TGCAGTGCAACCGATGGACAGGGTCTAAAGGAGCAGTACTTC. Translated: CSATDGQGLKEQYF.

This clonotype has ten or more counts. The CDR3, as DNA: TGCAGCGCAGAGACTCGGGGGGGGACTGAAGCTTTCTTT. Its protein product is CSAETRGGTEAFF. The rearrangement links TRBV29-1 to TRBJ1-1; maybe TRBD1 (5 bases). The CDR3 is 13 amino acids. The germline gives CDR1 SQVTM, CDR2 ANQGSEA. V lost 7 bases and J lost 5, with 17 bases in between. Full variable domain (remainder filled in from reference TRBV29-1 and TRBJ1-1): SAVISQKPSRDICQRGTSLTIQCQVDSQVTMMFWYRQQPGQSLTLIATANQGSEATYESGFVIDKFPISRPNLTFSTLTVSNMSPEDSSIYLCSAETRGGTEAFFGQGTRLTVV.

The gene calls are TRBV27 and TRBJ1-6; D is undetermined. The ends were cut back, 6 bases at V and 3 bases at J, with 15 bases in the middle. The CDR3 covers 16 residues. CDR1 is MNHEY and CDR2 is SMNVEV in the germline V gene (reference sequence). The chain's CDR3 is CASRSSSDSYNSPLHF. CDR3 DNA: TGTGCCAGCAGATCATCCTCGGATAGCTATAATTCACCCCTCCACTTT.

The gene calls are TRBV6-1 and TRBJ2-2, with TRBD1 as a possible D gene (6 bases). The V and J ends lost 7 bases and 1 base respectively, with 10 bases between them. Germline values: CDR1 MNHNS, CDR2 SASEGT. This CDR3 is 14 amino acids long. The CDR3 coding sequence is TGTGCCAGCAAAATACAGGGGAACACCGGGGAGCTGTTTTTT. Protein sequence: CASKIQGNTGELFF.